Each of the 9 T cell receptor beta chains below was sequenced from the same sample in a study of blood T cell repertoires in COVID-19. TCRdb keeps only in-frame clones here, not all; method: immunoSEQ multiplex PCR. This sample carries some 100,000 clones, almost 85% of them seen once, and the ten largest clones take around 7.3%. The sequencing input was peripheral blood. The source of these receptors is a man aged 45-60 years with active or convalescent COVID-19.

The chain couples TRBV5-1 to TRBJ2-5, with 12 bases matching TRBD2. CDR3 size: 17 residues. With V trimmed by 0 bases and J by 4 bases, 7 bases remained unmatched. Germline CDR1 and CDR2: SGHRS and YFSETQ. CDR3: CASSLAMRTSGAETQYF. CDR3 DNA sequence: TGCGCCAGCAGCTTGGCCATGAGGACTAGCGGGGCAGAGACCCAGTACTTC.

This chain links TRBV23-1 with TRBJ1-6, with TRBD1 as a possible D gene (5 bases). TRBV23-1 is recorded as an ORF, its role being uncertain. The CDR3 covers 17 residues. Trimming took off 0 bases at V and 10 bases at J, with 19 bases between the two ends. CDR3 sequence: CASSQSLAGGSRSPLHF. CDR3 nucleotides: TGCGCCAGCAGTCAATCGCTGGCGGGGGGAAGTAGGTCACCCCTCCACTTT.

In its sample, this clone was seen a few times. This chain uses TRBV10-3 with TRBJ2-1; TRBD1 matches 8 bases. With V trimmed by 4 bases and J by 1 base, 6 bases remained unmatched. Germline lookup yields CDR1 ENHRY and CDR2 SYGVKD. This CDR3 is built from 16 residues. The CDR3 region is CAISGGQGPSYNEQFF. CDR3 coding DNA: TGTGCCATCAGTGGTGGACAGGGCCCTTCCTACAATGAGCAGTTCTTC.

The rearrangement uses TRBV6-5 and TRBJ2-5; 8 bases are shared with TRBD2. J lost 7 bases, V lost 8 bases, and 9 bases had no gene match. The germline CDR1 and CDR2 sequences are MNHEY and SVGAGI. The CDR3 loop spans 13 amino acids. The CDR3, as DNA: TGTGCCAGCTTTAGCGGGGCCTCCGGGACCCAGTACTTC. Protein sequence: CASFSGASGTQYF.

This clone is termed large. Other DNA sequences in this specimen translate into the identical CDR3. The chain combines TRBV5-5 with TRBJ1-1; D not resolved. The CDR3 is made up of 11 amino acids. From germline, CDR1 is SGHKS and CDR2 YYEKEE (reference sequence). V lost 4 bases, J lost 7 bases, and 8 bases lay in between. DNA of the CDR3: TGTGCCAGCAGCCGTGAGGGTGAAGCTTTCTTT. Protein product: CASSREGEAFF.

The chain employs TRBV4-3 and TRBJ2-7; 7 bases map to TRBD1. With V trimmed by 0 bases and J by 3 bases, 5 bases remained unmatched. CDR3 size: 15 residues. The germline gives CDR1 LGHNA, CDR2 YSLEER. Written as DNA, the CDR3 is TGCGCCAGCAGCCAAGAGGTAGGGACAGACTACGAGCAGTACTTC. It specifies CASSQEVGTDYEQYF.

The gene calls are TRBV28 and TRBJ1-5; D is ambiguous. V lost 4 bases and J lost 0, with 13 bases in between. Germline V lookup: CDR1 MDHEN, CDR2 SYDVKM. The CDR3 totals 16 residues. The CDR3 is CASSSIDGYSNQPQHF. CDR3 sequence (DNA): TGTGCCAGCAGTTCCATCGACGGGTATAGCAATCAGCCCCAGCATTTT.

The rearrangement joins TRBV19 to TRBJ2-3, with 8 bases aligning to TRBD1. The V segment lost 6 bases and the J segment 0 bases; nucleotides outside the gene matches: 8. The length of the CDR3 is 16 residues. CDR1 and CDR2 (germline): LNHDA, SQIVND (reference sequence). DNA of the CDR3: TGTGCCAGTAGCATTAGGACAGGGATTAGCACAGATACGCAGTATTTT. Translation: CASSIRTGISTDTQYF.

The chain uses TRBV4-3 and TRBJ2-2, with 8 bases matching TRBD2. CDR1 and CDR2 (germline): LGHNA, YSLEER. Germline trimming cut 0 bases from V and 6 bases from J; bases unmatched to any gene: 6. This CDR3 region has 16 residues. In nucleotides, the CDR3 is TGCGCCAGCAGCCAAGAACCGGGGGGGCAGGCCGGGGAGCTGTTTTTT. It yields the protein CASSQEPGGQAGELFF.